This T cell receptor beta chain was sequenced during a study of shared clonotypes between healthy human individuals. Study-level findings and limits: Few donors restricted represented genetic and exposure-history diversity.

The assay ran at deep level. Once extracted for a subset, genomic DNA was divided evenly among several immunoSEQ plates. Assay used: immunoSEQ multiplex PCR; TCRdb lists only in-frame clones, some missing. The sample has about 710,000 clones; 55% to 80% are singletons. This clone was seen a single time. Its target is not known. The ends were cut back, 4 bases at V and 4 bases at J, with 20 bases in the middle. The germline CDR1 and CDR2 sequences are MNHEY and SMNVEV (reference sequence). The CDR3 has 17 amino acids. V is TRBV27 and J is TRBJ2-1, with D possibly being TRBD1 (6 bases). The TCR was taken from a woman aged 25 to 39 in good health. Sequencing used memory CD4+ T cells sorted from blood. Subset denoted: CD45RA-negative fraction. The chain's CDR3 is CASSYQGWRSSYNEQFF. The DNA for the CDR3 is TGTGCCAGCAGTTACCAGGGGTGGCGCTCCTCATACAATGAGCAGTTCTTC.